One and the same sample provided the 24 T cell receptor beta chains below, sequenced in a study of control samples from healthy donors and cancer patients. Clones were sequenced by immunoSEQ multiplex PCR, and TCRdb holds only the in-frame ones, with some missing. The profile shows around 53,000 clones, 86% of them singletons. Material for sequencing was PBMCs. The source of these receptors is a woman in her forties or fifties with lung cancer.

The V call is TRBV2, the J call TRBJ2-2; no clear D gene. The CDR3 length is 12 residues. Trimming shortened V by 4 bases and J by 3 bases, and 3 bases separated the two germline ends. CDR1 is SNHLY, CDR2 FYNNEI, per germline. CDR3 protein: CASSVHTGELFF. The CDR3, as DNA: TGTGCCAGCAGTGTCCACACCGGGGAGCTGTTTTTT.

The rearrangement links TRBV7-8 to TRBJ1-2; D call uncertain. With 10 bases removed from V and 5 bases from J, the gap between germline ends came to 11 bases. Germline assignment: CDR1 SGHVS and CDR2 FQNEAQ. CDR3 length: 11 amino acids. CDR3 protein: CAIQVGYGYTF. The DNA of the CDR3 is TGTGCCATTCAAGTGGGATATGGCTACACCTTC.

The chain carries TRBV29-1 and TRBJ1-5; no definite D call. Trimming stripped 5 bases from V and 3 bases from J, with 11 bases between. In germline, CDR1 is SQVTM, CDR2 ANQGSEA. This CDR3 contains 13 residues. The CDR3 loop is CSVSAKANQPQHF. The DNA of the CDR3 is TGCAGCGTTTCCGCCAAGGCCAATCAGCCCCAGCATTTT.

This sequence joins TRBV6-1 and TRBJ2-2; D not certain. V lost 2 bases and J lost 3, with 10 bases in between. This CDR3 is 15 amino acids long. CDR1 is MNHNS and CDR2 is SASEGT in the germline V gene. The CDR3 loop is CASSESLGYTGELFF. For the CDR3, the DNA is TGTGCCAGCAGTGAATCCCTCGGGTACACCGGGGAGCTGTTTTTT.

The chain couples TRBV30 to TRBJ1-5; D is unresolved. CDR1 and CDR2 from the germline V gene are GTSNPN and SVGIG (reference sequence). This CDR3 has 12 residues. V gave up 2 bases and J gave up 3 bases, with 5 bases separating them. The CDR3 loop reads CAWSLSNQPQHF. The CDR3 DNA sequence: TGTGCCTGGAGTTTGTCCAATCAGCCCCAGCATTTT.

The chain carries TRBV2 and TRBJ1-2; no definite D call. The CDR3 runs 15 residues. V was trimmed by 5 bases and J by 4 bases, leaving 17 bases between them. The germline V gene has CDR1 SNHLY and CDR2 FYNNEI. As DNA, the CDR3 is TGTGCCAGCAGTTACGACGGTTTTGACACCTATGGCTACACCTTC. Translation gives CASSYDGFDTYGYTF.

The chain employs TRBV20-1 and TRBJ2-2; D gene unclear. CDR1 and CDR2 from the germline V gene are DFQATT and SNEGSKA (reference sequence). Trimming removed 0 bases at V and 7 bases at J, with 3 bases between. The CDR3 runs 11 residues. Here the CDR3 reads CSAREGGELFF. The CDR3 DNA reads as TGCAGTGCTAGAGAAGGCGGGGAGCTGTTTTTT.

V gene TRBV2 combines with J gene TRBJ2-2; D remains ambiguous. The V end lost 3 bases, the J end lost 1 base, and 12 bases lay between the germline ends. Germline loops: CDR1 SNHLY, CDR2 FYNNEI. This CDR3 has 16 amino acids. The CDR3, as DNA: TGTGCCAGCAGTGATATTGGGGTTCTGAACACCGGGGAGCTGTTTTTT. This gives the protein CASSDIGVLNTGELFF.

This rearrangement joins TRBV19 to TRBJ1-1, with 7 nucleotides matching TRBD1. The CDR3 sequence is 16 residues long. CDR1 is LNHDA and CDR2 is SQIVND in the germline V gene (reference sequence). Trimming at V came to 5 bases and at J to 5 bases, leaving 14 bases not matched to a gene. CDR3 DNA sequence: TGTGCCAGTAGTTCACAGCGACAGGGCAAGGGGACTGAAGCTTTCTTT. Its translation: CASSSQRQGKGTEAFF.

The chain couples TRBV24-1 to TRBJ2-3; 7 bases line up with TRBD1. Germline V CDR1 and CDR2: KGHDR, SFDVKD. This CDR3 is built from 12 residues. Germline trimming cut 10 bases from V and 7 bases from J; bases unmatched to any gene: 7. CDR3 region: CATGTEFNTQYF. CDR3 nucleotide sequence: TGTGCCACGGGGACAGAGTTTAATACGCAGTATTTT.

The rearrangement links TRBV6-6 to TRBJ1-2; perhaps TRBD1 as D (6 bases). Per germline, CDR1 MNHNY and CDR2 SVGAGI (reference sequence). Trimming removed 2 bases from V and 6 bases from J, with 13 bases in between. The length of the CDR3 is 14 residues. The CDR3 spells CASSYGGLRDGYTF. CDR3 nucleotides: TGTGCCAGCAGTTACGGGGGGCTAAGGGATGGCTACACCTTC.

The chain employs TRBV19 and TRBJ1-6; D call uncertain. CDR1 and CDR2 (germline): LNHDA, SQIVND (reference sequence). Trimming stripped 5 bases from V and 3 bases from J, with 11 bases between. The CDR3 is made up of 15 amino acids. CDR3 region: CASSSDGYYNSPLHF. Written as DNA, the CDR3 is TGTGCCAGTAGTTCAGACGGATACTATAATTCACCCCTCCACTTT.

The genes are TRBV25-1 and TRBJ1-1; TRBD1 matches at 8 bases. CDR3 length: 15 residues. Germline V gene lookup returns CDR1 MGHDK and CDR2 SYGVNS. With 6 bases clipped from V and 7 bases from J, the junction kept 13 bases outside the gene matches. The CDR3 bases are TGTGCCAGCAGGCCCACGGACAGGGAATATAGTGAAGCTTTCTTT. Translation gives CASRPTDREYSEAFF.

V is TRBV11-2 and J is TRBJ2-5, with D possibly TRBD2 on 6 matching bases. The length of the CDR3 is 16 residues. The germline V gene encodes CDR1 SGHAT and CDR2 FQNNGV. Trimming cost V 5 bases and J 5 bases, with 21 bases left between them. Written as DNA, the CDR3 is TGTGCCAGCAGCGGCATGCTAGGGACTCTCGGGGAGACCCAGTACTTC. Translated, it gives CASSGMLGTLGETQYF.

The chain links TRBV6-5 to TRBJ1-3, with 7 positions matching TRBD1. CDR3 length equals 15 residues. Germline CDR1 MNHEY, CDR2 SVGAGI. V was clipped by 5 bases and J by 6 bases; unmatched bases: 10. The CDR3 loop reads CASSPPGTEANTIYF. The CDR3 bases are TGTGCCAGCAGTCCCCCCGGGACAGAGGCAAACACCATATATTTT.

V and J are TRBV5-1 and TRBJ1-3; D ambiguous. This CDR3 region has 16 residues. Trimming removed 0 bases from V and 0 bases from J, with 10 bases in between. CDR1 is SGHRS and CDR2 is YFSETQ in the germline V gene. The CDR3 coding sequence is TGCGCCAGCAGCTTGGGAGACCTGGACTCTGGAAACACCATATATTTT. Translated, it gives CASSLGDLDSGNTIYF. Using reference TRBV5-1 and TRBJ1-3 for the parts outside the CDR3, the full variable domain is KAGVTQTPRYLIKTRGQQVTLSCSPISGHRSVSWYQQTPGQGLQFLFEYFSETQRNKGNFPGRFSGRQFSNSRSEMNVSTLELGDSALYLCASSLGDLDSGNTIYFGEGSWLTVV.

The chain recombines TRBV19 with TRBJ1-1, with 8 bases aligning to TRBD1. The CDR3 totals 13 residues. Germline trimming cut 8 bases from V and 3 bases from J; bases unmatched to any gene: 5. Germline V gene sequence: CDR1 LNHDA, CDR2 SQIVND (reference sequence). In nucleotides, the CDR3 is TGTGCCAGTTCTCAGGGGGCAGACACTGAAGCTTTCTTT. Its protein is CASSQGADTEAFF. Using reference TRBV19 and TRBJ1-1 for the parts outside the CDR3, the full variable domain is DGGITQSPKYLFRKEGQNVTLSCEQNLNHDAMYWYRQDPGQGLRLIYYSQIVNDFQKGDIAEGYSVSREKKESFPLTVTSAQKNPTAFYLCASSQGADTEAFFGQGTRLTVV.

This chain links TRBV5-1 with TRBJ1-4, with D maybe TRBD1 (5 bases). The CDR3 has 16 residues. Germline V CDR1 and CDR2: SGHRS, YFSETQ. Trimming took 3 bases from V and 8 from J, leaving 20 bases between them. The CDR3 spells CASSWNTGTAGEKLFF. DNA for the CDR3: TGCGCCAGCAGCTGGAACACGGGGACCGCGGGGGAAAAACTGTTTTTT.

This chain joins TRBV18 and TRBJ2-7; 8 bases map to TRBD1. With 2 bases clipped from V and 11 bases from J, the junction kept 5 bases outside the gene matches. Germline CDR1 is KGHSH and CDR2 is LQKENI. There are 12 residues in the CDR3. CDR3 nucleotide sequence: TGTGCCAGCTCACCAGAACAGGGACAGGAGTACTTC. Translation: CASSPEQGQEYF.

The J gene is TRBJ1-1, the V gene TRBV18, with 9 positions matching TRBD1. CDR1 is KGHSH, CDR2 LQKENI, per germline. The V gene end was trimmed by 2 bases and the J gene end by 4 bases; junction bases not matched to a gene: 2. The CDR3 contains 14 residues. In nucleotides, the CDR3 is TGTGCCAGCTCACCATCGACAGGGGGCACTGAAGCTTTCTTT. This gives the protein CASSPSTGGTEAFF.

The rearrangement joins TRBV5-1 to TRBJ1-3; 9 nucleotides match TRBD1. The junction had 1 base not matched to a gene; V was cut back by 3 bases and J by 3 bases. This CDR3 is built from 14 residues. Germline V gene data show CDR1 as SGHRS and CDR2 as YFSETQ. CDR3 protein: CASSWDRDGNTIYF. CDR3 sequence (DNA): TGCGCCAGCAGCTGGGACAGGGATGGAAACACCATATATTTT. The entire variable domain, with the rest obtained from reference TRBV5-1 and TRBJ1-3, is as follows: KAGVTQTPRYLIKTRGQQVTLSCSPISGHRSVSWYQQTPGQGLQFLFEYFSETQRNKGNFPGRFSGRQFSNSRSEMNVSTLELGDSALYLCASSWDRDGNTIYFGEGSWLTVV.

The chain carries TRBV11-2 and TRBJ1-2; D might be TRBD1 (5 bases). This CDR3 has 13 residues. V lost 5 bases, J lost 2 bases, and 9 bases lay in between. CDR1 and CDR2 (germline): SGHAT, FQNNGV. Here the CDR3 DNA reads TGTGCCAGCAGCCTCGACAGAAACTATGGCTACACCTTC. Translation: CASSLDRNYGYTF.

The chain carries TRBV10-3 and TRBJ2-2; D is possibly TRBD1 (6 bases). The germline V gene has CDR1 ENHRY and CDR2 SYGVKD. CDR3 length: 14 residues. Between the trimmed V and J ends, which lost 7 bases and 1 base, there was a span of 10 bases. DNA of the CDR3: TGTGCCATCAAGGAGACAGGGAACACCGGGGAGCTGTTTTTT. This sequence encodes CAIKETGNTGELFF.

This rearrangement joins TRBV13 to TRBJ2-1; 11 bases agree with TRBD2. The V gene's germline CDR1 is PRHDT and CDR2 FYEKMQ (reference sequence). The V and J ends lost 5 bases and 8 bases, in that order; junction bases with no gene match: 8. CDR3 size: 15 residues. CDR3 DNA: TGTGCCAGCAGCCCGGCCCGGACTAGCGGGCATGAGCAGTTCTTC. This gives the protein CASSPARTSGHEQFF.